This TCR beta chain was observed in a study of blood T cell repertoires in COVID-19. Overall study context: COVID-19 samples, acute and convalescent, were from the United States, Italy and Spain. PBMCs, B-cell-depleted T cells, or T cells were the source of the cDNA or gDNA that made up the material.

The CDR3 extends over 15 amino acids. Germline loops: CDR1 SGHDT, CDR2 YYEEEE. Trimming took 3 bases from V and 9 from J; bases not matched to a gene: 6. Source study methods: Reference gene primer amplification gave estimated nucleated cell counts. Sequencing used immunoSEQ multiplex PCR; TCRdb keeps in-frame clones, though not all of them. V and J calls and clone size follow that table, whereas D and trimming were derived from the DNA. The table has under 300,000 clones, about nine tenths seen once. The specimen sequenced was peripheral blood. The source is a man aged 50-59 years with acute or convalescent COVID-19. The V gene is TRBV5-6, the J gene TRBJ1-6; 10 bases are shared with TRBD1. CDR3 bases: TGTGCCAGCAGCTATGACAGGGGGCGGGGTTCACCCCTCCACTTT. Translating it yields CASSYDRGRGSPLHF.